The 26 T cell receptor beta chains presented below share a single source sample, sequenced in a study of TIL therapy for anti-PD-1-resistant metastatic lung cancer (dated by TCRdb to the early 2020s). TCR beta CDR3 regions were amplified from genomic DNA by bias-controlled multiplex PCR with the immunoSEQ v3 hsTCRB kit. In its TCRdb copy, this immuneACCESS table keeps in-frame sequences only and misses some clones. Where compared with another copy, unresolved V genes explain less than half of these, and the others have no known cause. This sample gives 45,000 to 50,000 clones in total; 70% to 85% of them show up just once. The biggest ten clones account for roughly 6% of the sample. Interpreted using the paper, the time point label stands for: pre-treatment sample, taken before nivolumab and TIL therapy. The baseline tumor samples, taken from the same resection that was used to grow TIL, were excised metastases, most often pleural nodules or supraclavicular lymph nodes.

The material sequenced was tumor tissue, taken at baseline. The receptors were sampled from a person aged 25 to 85 with non-small cell lung cancer.

This chain connects TRBV7-8 to TRBJ2-2; D may correspond to TRBD1 or TRBD2 (6 bases each). The CDR3 consists of 16 residues. The V gene lost 1 base and the J gene lost 4 bases, with 13 bases spanning the gap. Germline-derived CDR1 and CDR2 are SGHVS and FQNEAQ. The CDR3 sequence: CASSLVGGKGTGELFF. The DNA of the CDR3 is TGTGCCAGCAGCTTAGTGGGGGGCAAAGGCACCGGGGAGCTGTTTTTT.

This chain uses TRBV7-2 with TRBJ1-4; D gene unclear. V was pared by 5 bases and J by 8 bases, with 18 bases between. Per germline, CDR1 SGHTA and CDR2 FQGNSA. The CDR3 length is 15 residues. CDR3 coding DNA: TGTGCCAGCAGCCCGGACGGCACCCCCTGGGAAAAACTGTTTTTT. This codes for CASSPDGTPWEKLFF.

The chain employs TRBV6-5 and TRBJ2-5; TRBD1 matches at 9 bases. Germline V CDR1 and CDR2: MNHEY, SVGAGI. The J segment lost 5 bases and the V segment lost 2 bases, leaving 6 bases of the junction unmatched. There are 15 residues in the CDR3. The CDR3 is CASSYPGQGLETQYF. In nucleotides, the CDR3 is TGTGCCAGCAGTTACCCGGGACAGGGTCTGGAGACCCAGTACTTC.

The chain recombines TRBV7-2 with TRBJ2-3; D gene uncertain. Germline values: CDR1 SGHTA, CDR2 FQGNSA. V dropped 4 bases and J dropped 0 bases, with 8 bases sitting between them. CDR3 length: 14 residues. CDR3 bases: TGTGCCAGCAGCTCAGACGGCAGCACAGATACGCAGTATTTT. Its protein product is CASSSDGSTDTQYF.

In DNA form, the CDR3 reads TGTGCCAGCAGCCGTAGCGGGGGGAAAAACATTCAGTACTTC. Translated, it gives CASSRSGGKNIQYF. The rearrangement joins TRBV5-4 to TRBJ2-4, with 10 nucleotides matching TRBD2. J gave up 4 bases and V 4 bases, and 2 bases lay outside the gene matches. The germline V gene has CDR1 SGHNT and CDR2 YYREEE (reference sequence). The CDR3 has 14 residues.

The chain has TRBV6-1 and TRBJ2-3, with 9 bases fitting TRBD1. The CDR3 covers 14 residues. The germline gives CDR1 MNHNS, CDR2 SASEGT. Trimming cost V 6 bases and J 2 bases; bases outside gene matches: 3. As DNA, the CDR3 is TGTGCCAGCAGGAGGGACAGGGACACAGATACGCAGTATTTT. Protein sequence: CASRRDRDTDTQYF.

The V call is TRBV27, the J call TRBJ2-7; TRBD1 matches 7 bases. V was pared by 0 bases and J by 7 bases, with 6 bases of the junction left unmatched. Per germline, CDR1 MNHEY and CDR2 SMNVEV (reference sequence). The CDR3 runs to 14 residues. This CDR3 is CASSLSTGFSEQYF. The CDR3, as DNA: TGTGCCAGCAGTTTATCGACAGGGTTTAGTGAGCAGTACTTC.

The chain recombines TRBV7-2 with TRBJ1-2; tentative D call: TRBD1 (6 bases). Trimming took 5 bases from V and 4 from J, leaving 14 bases between them. CDR1 and CDR2 from the germline V gene are SGHTA and FQGNSA. The CDR3 covers 14 residues. The CDR3 nucleotides read TGTGCCAGCAGCCCATCCACAGGGAGCTATGGCTACACCTTC. The encoded protein is CASSPSTGSYGYTF.

The J gene is TRBJ2-3, the V gene TRBV6-5, with a tentative D call TRBD2 (7 bases). The CDR3 extends over 14 amino acids. Germline-derived CDR1 and CDR2 are MNHEY and SVGAGI. Trimming took 7 bases from V and 3 from J, leaving 14 bases between them. The CDR3 DNA follows: TGTGCCAGCAAGGGGGAGGGCCTGACAGATACGCAGTATTTT. Translated, it gives CASKGEGLTDTQYF.

The chain joins TRBV29-1 to TRBJ2-3, with D possibly matching TRBD2 (5 bases). CDR1 is SQVTM, CDR2 ANQGSEA, per germline. Trimming removed 7 bases at V and 6 bases at J, with 14 bases between. The CDR3 is 12 residues long. Here the CDR3 reads CSAGPGGDTQYF. The CDR3 DNA reads TGCAGCGCCGGACCCGGCGGGGATACGCAGTATTTT.

V gene TRBV28 combines with J gene TRBJ1-1; TRBD1 might be the D (5 bases). The CDR3 runs to 16 residues. The V and J ends lost 0 bases and 1 base respectively, with 12 bases between them. Germline CDR1 reads MDHEN; CDR2 reads SYDVKM. CDR3 in DNA: TGTGCCAGCAGTTTATGGGGAGGGGTTGGGAACACTGAAGCTTTCTTT. Translation gives CASSLWGGVGNTEAFF.

This clone has a single count. The V gene is TRBV9, the J gene TRBJ1-2; tentative D call: TRBD1 (6 bases). The CDR3 sequence is 11 residues long. Trimming took 7 bases from V and 10 from J, leaving 14 bases between them. Germline-derived CDR1 and CDR2 are SGDLS and YYNGEE. DNA of the CDR3: TGTGCCAGCGGGAACAGGGAGGCCTACACCTTC. Its protein is CASGNREAYTF.

For this clone: Relative to the germline gene, one junction end is altered; a read error may explain this. The chain links TRBV28 to TRBJ2-7; D gene ambiguous. The CDR3 runs to 12 residues. The germline V gene encodes CDR1 MDHEN and CDR2 SYDVKM. The CDR3 sequence: CASSFQKYGQYF. The CDR3 DNA follows: TGTGCCAGCAGTTTTCAAAAGTACGGGCAGTACTTC.

The chain couples TRBV6-1 to TRBJ2-3, with D uncertain. Between the trimmed V and J ends, which lost 0 bases and 0 bases, there was a span of 10 bases. Per germline, CDR1 MNHNS and CDR2 SASEGT. The CDR3 is 16 residues long. The CDR3: CASSEALSESTDTQYF. The DNA for the CDR3 is TGTGCCAGCAGTGAAGCGCTGAGCGAGAGCACAGATACGCAGTATTTT.

The chain is built from TRBV2 and TRBJ1-1; no definite D call. The V end lost 4 bases, the J end lost 6 bases, and 12 bases lay between the germline ends. The CDR3 extends over 13 amino acids. CDR1 SNHLY and CDR2 FYNNEI come from the germline V gene. Here the CDR3 DNA reads TGTGCCAGCAGTGCCAAAGCGGGTCCTGAAGCTTTCTTT. Translating it yields CASSAKAGPEAFF. Variable domain in full (rest from reference TRBV2 and TRBJ1-1): EPEVTQTPSHQVTQMGQEVILRCVPISNHLYFYWYRQILGQKVEFLVSFYNNEISEKSEIFDDQFSVERPDGSNFTLKIRSTKLEDSAMYFCASSAKAGPEAFFGQGTRLTVV.

This clone was detected once. This rearrangement joins TRBV19 to TRBJ2-4; D possibly corresponds to TRBD1 (6 bases). Trimming removed 6 bases from V and 8 bases from J, with 14 bases in between. The CDR3 runs to 13 residues. The V gene's germline CDR1 is LNHDA and CDR2 SQIVND (reference sequence). The CDR3 region has the DNA TGTGCCAGTAGCACGAACAGGGTTGACATTCAGTACTTC. It specifies CASSTNRVDIQYF.

The chain is built from TRBV9 and TRBJ1-3; D might be TRBD1 (6 bases). V shed 4 bases and J shed 4 bases, with 21 bases lying between them. Germline V CDR1 and CDR2: SGDLS, YYNGEE. CDR3 length: 17 residues. CDR3 coding DNA: TGTGCCAGCAGCTCGCCGGTCCCAGGGGTGGGAGGAAACACCATATATTTT. Translating gives CASSSPVPGVGGNTIYF.

V and J are TRBV5-6 and TRBJ1-4; no definite D call. This CDR3 spans 14 amino acids. Germline-derived CDR1 and CDR2 are SGHDT and YYEEEE. Trimming shortened V by 2 bases and J by 3 bases, and 8 bases separated the two germline ends. CDR3 in amino acids: CASSFQAPNEKLFF. The CDR3 region has the DNA TGTGCCAGCAGCTTCCAGGCACCTAATGAAAAACTGTTTTTT. The full variable domain, completed using reference TRBV5-6 and TRBJ1-4, is DAGVTQSPTHLIKTRGQQVTLRCSPKSGHDTVSWYQQALGQGPQFIFQYYEEEERQRGNFPDRFSGHQFPNYSSELNVNALLLGDSALYLCASSFQAPNEKLFFGSGTQLSVL.

The chain is built from TRBV6-4 and TRBJ2-7; no firm D call. There are 19 residues in the CDR3. V lost 2 bases to trimming and J lost 2 bases, with 25 bases between them. Germline V CDR1 and CDR2: MRHNA, SNTAGT. In DNA, the CDR3 is TGTGCCAGCAGTGACAAAGGATCCCGGAACCCGAAAAGGGCCTACGAGCAGTACTTC. Translation: CASSDKGSRNPKRAYEQYF.

The chain carries TRBV2 and TRBJ1-1; D gene unclear. This CDR3 has 14 residues. Trimming shortened V by 5 bases and J by 3 bases, and 13 bases separated the two germline ends. CDR1 is SNHLY and CDR2 is FYNNEI in the germline V gene. CDR3 residues: CASSPENRHTEAFF. The CDR3 DNA reads as TGTGCCAGCAGTCCCGAAAATCGCCACACTGAAGCTTTCTTT. The full variable domain, in which reference TRBV2 and TRBJ1-1 provide the parts outside the CDR3, is EPEVTQTPSHQVTQMGQEVILRCVPISNHLYFYWYRQILGQKVEFLVSFYNNEISEKSEIFDDQFSVERPDGSNFTLKIRSTKLEDSAMYFCASSPENRHTEAFFGQGTRLTVV.

The chain carries TRBV11-3 and TRBJ2-1; 7 bases agree with TRBD1. The CDR3 spans 14 residues. CDR1 is SGHNT, CDR2 YENEEA, per germline. Trimming took 0 bases from V and 5 from J; bases not matched to a gene: 1. The CDR3: CASSLDGTDNEQFF. CDR3 in DNA: TGTGCCAGCAGCTTAGACGGGACAGACAATGAGCAGTTCTTC.

In nucleotides, the CDR3 is TGCAGCGTTGCCCCCGGGACAGGGGCCCTAGCGGGGGCTTGGGAGCAGTACTTC. Encoded protein: CSVAPGTGALAGAWEQYF. J is TRBJ2-7 and V is TRBV29-1; D assignment may be TRBD1 or TRBD2 (10 bases each). The germline V and J ends were trimmed by 4 bases and 7 bases, with 32 bases remaining between them. The CDR3 totals 18 residues. Germline CDR1 SQVTM, CDR2 ANQGSEA.

This clone came up once. The rearrangement uses TRBV19 and TRBJ1-5; TRBD1 matches at 9 bases. V lost 2 bases and J lost 7; bases outside the gene matches: 6. CDR1 is LNHDA, CDR2 SQIVND, per germline (reference sequence). The CDR3 runs 15 residues. DNA of the CDR3: TGTGCCAGTAGTATATTAGACAGGGGGGGACAGCCCCAGCATTTT. As protein: CASSILDRGGQPQHF.

This clone was counted between two and nine times. The V gene is TRBV9, the J gene TRBJ1-5; the match to TRBD1 covers 8 bases. Germline V gene data show CDR1 as SGDLS and CDR2 as YYNGEE. The CDR3 sequence is 14 residues long. The junction had 2 bases not matched to a gene; V was cut back by 0 bases and J by 6 bases. CDR3: CASSVGTGFQPQHF. The CDR3 coding sequence is TGTGCCAGCAGCGTAGGGACAGGGTTTCAGCCCCAGCATTTT.

The chain recombines TRBV29-1 with TRBJ2-3, with D maybe TRBD1 (5 bases). The CDR3 loop spans 13 amino acids. The V end was cut by 2 bases, the J end by 2 bases, with 8 bases between. Germline V CDR1 and CDR2: SQVTM, ANQGSEA. CDR3 amino acids: CSVENRITDTQYF. As DNA, the CDR3 is TGCAGCGTTGAAAACAGGATCACAGATACGCAGTATTTT.

The rearrangement uses TRBV6-1 and TRBJ1-1; the D gene is possibly TRBD1 (5 bases). V was clipped by 10 bases and J by 7 bases, with 19 bases between them. CDR1 is MNHNS and CDR2 is SASEGT in the germline V gene. This CDR3 has 13 amino acids. As DNA, the CDR3 is TGTGCCAACTCCCCCGGGACCCAAATTGAAGCTTTCTTT. Translation gives CANSPGTQIEAFF.